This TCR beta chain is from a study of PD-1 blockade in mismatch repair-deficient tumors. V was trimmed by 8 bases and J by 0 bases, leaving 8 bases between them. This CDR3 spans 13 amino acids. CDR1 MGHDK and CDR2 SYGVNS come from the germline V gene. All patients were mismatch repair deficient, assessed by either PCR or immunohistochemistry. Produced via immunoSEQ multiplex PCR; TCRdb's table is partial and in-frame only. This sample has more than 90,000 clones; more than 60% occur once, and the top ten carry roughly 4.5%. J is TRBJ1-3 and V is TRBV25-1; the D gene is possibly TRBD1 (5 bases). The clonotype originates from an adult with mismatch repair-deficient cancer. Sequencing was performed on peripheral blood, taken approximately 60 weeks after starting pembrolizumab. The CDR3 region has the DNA TGTGCCAGCGGGACTACCTCTGGAAACACCATATATTTT. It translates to CASGTTSGNTIYF.